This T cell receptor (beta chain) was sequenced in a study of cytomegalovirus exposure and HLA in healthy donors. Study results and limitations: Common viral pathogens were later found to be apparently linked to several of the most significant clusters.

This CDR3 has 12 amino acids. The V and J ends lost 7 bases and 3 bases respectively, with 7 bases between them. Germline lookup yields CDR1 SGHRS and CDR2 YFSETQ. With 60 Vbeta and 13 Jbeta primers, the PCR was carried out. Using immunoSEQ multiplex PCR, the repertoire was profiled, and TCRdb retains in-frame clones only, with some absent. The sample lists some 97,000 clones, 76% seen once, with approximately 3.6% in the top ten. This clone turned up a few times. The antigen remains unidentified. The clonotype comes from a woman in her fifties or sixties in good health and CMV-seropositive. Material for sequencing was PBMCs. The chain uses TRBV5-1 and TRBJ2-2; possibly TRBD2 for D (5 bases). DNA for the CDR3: TGCGCCAGCCGCGGGTACACCGGGGAGCTGTTTTTT. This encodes CASRGYTGELFF.